Each of the 8 T cell receptor beta chains below was sequenced from the same sample in a study of blood T cell repertoires in COVID-19. Here immunoSEQ multiplex PCR was the method, and the copy in TCRdb shows in-frame clones only, minus some. Among approximately 96,000 clones, 85% to 95% were seen once, and the ten largest hold roughly 1.7%. The sequencing sample was made of peripheral blood. All receptors come from a man aged 55-75 years with acute or convalescent COVID-19.

The chain recombines TRBV18 with TRBJ1-5; the match to TRBD1 covers 7 bases. The CDR3 spans 14 residues. V shed 3 bases and J 5 bases; nucleotides not matched to a gene: 4. The V gene's germline CDR1 is KGHSH and CDR2 LQKENI. In nucleotides, the CDR3 is TGTGCCAGCTCACCGGCAGGGGGTGATCAGCCCCAGCATTTT. Amino acids: CASSPAGGDQPQHF. The complete variable domain, with remaining parts taken from reference TRBV18 and TRBJ1-5, reads NAGVMQNPRHLVRRRGQEARLRCSPMKGHSHVYWYRQLPEEGLKFMVYLQKENIIDESGMPKERFSAEFPKEGPSILRIQQVVRGDSAAYFCASSPAGGDQPQHFGDGTRLSIL.

V is TRBV29-1 and J is TRBJ1-2; D might be TRBD1 (6 bases). Germline values: CDR1 SQVTM, CDR2 ANQGSEA. CDR3 size: 14 residues. V was pared by 3 bases and J by 8 bases, with 19 bases between. CDR3 nucleotides: TGCAGCGTTGACCCCTTCTCGGGGGGGCGAGGCTACACCTTC. Residues: CSVDPFSGGRGYTF.

The chain recombines TRBV9 with TRBJ2-7; 8 bases match TRBD2. V lost 4 bases to trimming and J lost 0 bases; unmatched junction nucleotides: 3. The CDR3 extends over 14 amino acids. The germline V gene encodes CDR1 SGDLS and CDR2 YYNGEE. CDR3 sequence reads: CASSPSGSSYEQYF. The CDR3 nucleotides read TGTGCCAGCAGCCCAAGCGGGAGCTCCTACGAGCAGTACTTC.

The chain joins TRBV6-4 to TRBJ1-4, with D hard to call. V dropped 4 bases and J dropped 8 bases, with 14 bases sitting between them. The CDR3 runs to 14 residues. Germline V gene sequence: CDR1 MRHNA, CDR2 SNTAGT. DNA for the CDR3: TGTGCCAGCAGTGGCTTCACTAGGTCCGAAAAACTGTTTTTT. Protein: CASSGFTRSEKLFF.

There are a few counts of this clone. The chain couples TRBV30 to TRBJ2-3; TRBD2 matches at 9 bases. This CDR3 spans 15 amino acids. Germline CDR1 GTSNPN, CDR2 SVGIG (reference sequence). Unmatched junction bases numbered 6, after V lost 1 base and J lost 4 bases. The CDR3 DNA reads as TGTGCCTGGAGTGGCGGGAGGGATCGGGCAGATACGCAGTATTTT. Protein product: CAWSGGRDRADTQYF.

The gene calls are TRBV15 and TRBJ1-4; possible D gene TRBD1, 5 bases. Germline V gives CDR1 LNHNV, CDR2 YYDKDF (reference sequence). V dropped 0 bases and J dropped 7 bases, with 9 bases sitting between them. The CDR3 spans 14 residues. Written as DNA, the CDR3 is TGTGCCACCAGCAGAGACAGGGAGGGTGAAAAACTGTTTTTT. It specifies CATSRDREGEKLFF.

The J gene is TRBJ2-7, the V gene TRBV2, with TRBD2 matching 11 bases. The CDR3 extends over 16 amino acids. The germline gives CDR1 SNHLY, CDR2 FYNNEI. V shed 7 bases and J 2 bases; nucleotides not matched to a gene: 10. CDR3 coding DNA: TGTGCCAGCACCGACCCCGGGACTAGCGGAACCTACGAGCAGTACTTC. It yields the protein CASTDPGTSGTYEQYF.

This chain links TRBV9 with TRBJ2-1; TRBD2 matches at 10 bases. Germline CDR1 reads SGDLS; CDR2 reads YYNGEE. The junction had 1 base not matched to a gene; V was cut back by 1 base and J by 3 bases. This CDR3 spans 15 amino acids. The CDR3 here is CASSVTSGDYNEQFF. CDR3 DNA sequence: TGTGCCAGCAGCGTAACTAGCGGGGACTACAATGAGCAGTTCTTC. Full variable domain (outside the CDR3, taken from reference TRBV9 and TRBJ2-1): DSGVTQTPKHLITATGQRVTLRCSPRSGDLSVYWYQQSLDQGLQFLIQYYNGEERAKGNILERFSAQQFPDLHSELNLSSLELGDSALYFCASSVTSGDYNEQFFGPGTRLTVL.